A selection of T cell receptor beta chains follows, all from one sample in a study of beta chain features in type 1 diabetes. TCRdb keeps only in-frame clones here, not all; method: immunoSEQ multiplex PCR. The data hold a few hundred thousand clones, with about 14% observed a single time. Input material: central memory CD4+ T cells from blood. The source of these receptors is a man younger than 40 in good health. The CDR3 runs from the conserved cysteine through the conserved F or W. The order of the fields is V gene, J gene, clone size, D gene, CDR3 DNA, CDR3 protein. D genes are given only for firm matches. Rows give clone size only sometimes, using once, few, many, or a class for an expanded clone.

V gene: TRBV7-2; J gene: TRBJ1-2; clone size: NA; D gene: NA; CDR3 DNA: TGTGCCAGCAGCGCCCTCAGGGTCTCCCAGGGTGGCTACACCTTC; CDR3 protein: CASSALRVSQGGYTF
V gene: TRBV4-1; J gene: TRBJ1-1; clone size: few; D gene: NA; CDR3 DNA: TGCGCCAGCAGCCCCTGGGGCGGGGATGGCACTGAAGCTTTCTTT; CDR3 protein: CASSPWGGDGTEAFF
V gene: TRBV7-6; J gene: TRBJ2-5; clone size: NA; D gene: NA; CDR3 DNA: TGTGCCAGCAGTTCGCGCCTTCCCCAGTACTTC; CDR3 protein: CASSSRLPQYF
V gene: TRBV5-1; J gene: TRBJ1-1; clone size: few; D gene: TRBD1; CDR3 DNA: TGCGCCAGCAGCATCCTCGACAGGGCCCAGGGCACTGAAGCTTTCTTT; CDR3 protein: CASSILDRAQGTEAFF
V gene: TRBV5-1; J gene: TRBJ1-2; clone size: many; D gene: NA; CDR3 DNA: TGCGCCAGCAGCTTGGGGGCAGGGCTGGGCTACACCTTC; CDR3 protein: CASSLGAGLGYTF
V gene: TRBV6-6; J gene: TRBJ2-1; clone size: few; D gene: TRBD1; CDR3 DNA: TGTGCCAGCAGTACCCAGGGGGCAGTTTACAATGAGCAGTTCTTC; CDR3 protein: CASSTQGAVYNEQFF
V gene: TRBV6-5; J gene: TRBJ1-6; clone size: NA; D gene: TRBD1; CDR3 DNA: TGTGCCAGCAGTTTTGGGACAGGGGGCGATTCACCCCTCCACTTT; CDR3 protein: CASSFGTGGDSPLHF
V gene: TRBV12-5; J gene: TRBJ2-5; clone size: NA; D gene: NA; CDR3 DNA: TGTGCTAGCCGGTGGGGAGCGGAGACCCAGTACTTC; CDR3 protein: CASRWGAETQYF
V gene: TRBV7-9; J gene: TRBJ2-3; clone size: few; D gene: NA; CDR3 DNA: TGTGCCAGCAGCCCACAAGATACGCAGTATTTT; CDR3 protein: CASSPQDTQYF
V gene: TRBV10-3; J gene: TRBJ2-3; clone size: NA; D gene: NA; CDR3 DNA: TGTGCCATCACGTCAGGTGCGGACGTAGGCACAGATACGCAGTATTTT; CDR3 protein: CAITSGADVGTDTQYF
V gene: TRBV6-1; J gene: TRBJ2-1; clone size: NA; D gene: NA; CDR3 DNA: TGTGCCAGCAGTGAAAATCCCCAAGACTACAATGAGCAGTTCTTC; CDR3 protein: CASSENPQDYNEQFF
V gene: TRBV6-1; J gene: TRBJ2-2; clone size: few; D gene: NA; CDR3 DNA: TGTGCCAGCATTCTTCAGGGAGACACCGGGGAGCTGTTTTTT; CDR3 protein: CASILQGDTGELFF
V gene: TRBV11-2; J gene: TRBJ2-3; clone size: NA; D gene: TRBD2; CDR3 DNA: TGTGCCAGCAGCTCGGGGACTAGCGGGGAGGGCACAGATACGCAGTATTTT; CDR3 protein: CASSSGTSGEGTDTQYF
V gene: TRBV7-2; J gene: TRBJ2-5; clone size: few; D gene: NA; CDR3 DNA: TGTGCCAGCAGCTTGCCGGGCCGCCAAGAGACCCAGTACTTC; CDR3 protein: CASSLPGRQETQYF